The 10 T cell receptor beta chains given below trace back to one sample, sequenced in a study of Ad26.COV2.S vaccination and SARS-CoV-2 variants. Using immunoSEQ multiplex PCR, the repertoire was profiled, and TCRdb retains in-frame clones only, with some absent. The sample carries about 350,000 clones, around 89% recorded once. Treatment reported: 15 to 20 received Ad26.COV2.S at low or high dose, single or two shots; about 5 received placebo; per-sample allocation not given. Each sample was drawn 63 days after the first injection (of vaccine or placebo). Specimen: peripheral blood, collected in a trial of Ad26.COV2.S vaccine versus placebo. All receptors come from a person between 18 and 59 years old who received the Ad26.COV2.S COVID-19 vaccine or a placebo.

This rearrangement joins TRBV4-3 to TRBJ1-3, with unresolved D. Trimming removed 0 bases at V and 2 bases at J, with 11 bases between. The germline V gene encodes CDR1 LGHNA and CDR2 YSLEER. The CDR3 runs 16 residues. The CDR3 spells CASSQDRGGAGNTIYF. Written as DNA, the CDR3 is TGCGCCAGCAGCCAAGATAGAGGCGGGGCTGGAAACACCATATATTTT.

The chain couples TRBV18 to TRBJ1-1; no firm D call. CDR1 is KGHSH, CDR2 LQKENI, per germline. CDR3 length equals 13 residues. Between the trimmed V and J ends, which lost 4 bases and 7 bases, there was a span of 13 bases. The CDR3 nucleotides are TGTGCCAGCTCACTCGCTTCGGTGGGTGAAGCTTTCTTT. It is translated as CASSLASVGEAFF.

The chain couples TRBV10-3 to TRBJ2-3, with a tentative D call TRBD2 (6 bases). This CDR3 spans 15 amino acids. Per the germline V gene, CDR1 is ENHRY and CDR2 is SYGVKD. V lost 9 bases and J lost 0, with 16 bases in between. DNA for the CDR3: TGTGCCATATCCTACGACGCGGGGAGCACAGATACGCAGTATTTT. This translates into CAISYDAGSTDTQYF.

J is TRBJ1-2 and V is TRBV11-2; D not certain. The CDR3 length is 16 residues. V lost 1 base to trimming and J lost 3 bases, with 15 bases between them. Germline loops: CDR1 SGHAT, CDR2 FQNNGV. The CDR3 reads CASSLAFLGGYYGYTF. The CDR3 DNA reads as TGTGCCAGCAGCTTAGCCTTTTTGGGCGGATACTATGGCTACACCTTC.

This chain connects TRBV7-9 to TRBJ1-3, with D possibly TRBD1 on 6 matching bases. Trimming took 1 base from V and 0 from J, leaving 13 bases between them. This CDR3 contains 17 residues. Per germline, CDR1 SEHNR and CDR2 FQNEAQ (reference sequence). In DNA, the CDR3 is TGTGCCAGCAGCTTAGGGCCCGACAGGCCCTCTGGAAACACCATATATTTT. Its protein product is CASSLGPDRPSGNTIYF.

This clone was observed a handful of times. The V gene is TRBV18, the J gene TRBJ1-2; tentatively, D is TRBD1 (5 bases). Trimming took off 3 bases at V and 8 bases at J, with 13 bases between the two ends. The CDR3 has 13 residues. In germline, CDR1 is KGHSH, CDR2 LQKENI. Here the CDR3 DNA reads TGTGCCAGCTCACCCGGGACGGCTTCGGGCTACACCTTC. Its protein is CASSPGTASGYTF.

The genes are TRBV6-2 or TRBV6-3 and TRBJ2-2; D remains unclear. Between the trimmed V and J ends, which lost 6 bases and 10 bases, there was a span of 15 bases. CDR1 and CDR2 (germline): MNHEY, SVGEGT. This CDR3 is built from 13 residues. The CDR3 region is CASSDSIEVELFF. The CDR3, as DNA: TGTGCCAGCAGCGATAGTATAGAGGTGGAGCTGTTTTTT.

The CDR3 DNA sequence: TGTGCCTGGAGTTGGCGGGGGAGCACAGATACGCAGTATTTT. Encoded protein: CAWSWRGSTDTQYF. The chain links TRBV30 to TRBJ2-3; 7 bases align to TRBD2. The CDR3 spans 14 residues. CDR1 is GTSNPN, CDR2 SVGIG, per germline (reference sequence). The V gene end was trimmed by 2 bases and the J gene end by 0 bases; junction bases not matched to a gene: 2.

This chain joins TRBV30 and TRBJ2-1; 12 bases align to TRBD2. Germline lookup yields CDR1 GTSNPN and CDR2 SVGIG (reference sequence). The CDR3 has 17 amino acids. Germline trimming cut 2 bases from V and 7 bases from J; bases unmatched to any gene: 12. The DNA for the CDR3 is TGTGCCTGGAGTCGGGAACGGACTAGCGGGAAGAAGAATGAGCAGTTCTTC. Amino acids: CAWSRERTSGKKNEQFF.

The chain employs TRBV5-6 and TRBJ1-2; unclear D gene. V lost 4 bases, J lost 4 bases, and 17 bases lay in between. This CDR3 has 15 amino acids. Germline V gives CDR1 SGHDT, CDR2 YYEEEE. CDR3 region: CASSPTPGRRYGYTF. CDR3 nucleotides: TGTGCCAGCAGCCCCACCCCCGGGAGACGCTATGGCTACACCTTC.